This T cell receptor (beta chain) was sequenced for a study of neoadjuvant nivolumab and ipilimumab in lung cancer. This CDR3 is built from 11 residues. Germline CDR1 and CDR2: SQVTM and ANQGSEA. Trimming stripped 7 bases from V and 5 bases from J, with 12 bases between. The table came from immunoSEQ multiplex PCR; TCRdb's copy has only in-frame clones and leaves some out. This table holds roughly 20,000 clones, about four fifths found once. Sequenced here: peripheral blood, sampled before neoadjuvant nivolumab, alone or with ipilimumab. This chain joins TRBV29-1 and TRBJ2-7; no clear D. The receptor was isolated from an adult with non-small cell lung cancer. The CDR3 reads CSGKLVDEQYF. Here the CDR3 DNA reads TGCAGCGGGAAACTCGTAGACGAGCAGTACTTC.